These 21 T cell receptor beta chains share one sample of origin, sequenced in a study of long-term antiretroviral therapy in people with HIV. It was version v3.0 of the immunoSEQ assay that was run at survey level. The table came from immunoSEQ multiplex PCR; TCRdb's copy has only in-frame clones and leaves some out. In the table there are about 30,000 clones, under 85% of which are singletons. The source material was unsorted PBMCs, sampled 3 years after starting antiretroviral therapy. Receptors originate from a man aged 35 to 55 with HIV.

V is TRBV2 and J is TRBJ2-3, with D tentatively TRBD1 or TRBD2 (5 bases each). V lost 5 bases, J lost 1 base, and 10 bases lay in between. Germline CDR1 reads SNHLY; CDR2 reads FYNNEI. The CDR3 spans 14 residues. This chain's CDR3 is CASSRDQRTDTQYF. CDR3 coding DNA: TGTGCCAGCAGTAGGGACCAACGCACAGATACGCAGTATTTT.

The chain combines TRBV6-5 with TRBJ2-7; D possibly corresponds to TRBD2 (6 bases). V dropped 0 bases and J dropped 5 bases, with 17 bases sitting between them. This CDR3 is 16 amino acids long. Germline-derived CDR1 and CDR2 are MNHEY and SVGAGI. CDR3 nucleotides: TGTGCCAGCAGTTACTCCACACTAGCCACAAACGACGAGCAGTACTTC. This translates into CASSYSTLATNDEQYF.

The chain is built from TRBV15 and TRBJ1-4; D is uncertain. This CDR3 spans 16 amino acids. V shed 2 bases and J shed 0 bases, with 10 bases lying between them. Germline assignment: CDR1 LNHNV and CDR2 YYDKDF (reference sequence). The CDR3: CATSRSPRATNEKLFF. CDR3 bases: TGTGCCACCAGCAGATCCCCTCGGGCAACTAATGAAAAACTGTTTTTT.

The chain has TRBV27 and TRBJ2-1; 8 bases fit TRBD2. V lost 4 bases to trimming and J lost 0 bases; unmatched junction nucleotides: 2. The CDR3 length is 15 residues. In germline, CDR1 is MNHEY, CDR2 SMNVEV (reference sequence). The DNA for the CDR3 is TGTGCCAGCAGTTCAAGCGGGAGCTCCTACAATGAGCAGTTCTTC. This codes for CASSSSGSSYNEQFF.

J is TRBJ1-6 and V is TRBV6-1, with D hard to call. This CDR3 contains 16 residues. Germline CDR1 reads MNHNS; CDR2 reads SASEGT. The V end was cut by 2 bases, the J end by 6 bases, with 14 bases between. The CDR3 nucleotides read TGTGCCAGCAGTGAACTCTGGGAACTTCGTAATTCACCCCTCCACTTT. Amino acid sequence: CASSELWELRNSPLHF.

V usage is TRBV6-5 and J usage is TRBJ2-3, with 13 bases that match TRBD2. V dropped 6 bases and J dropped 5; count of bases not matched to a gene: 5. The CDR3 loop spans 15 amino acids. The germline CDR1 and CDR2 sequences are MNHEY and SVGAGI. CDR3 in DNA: TGTGCCAGCAGCACTAGCGGGAGGGCGGTAGATACGCAGTATTTT. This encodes CASSTSGRAVDTQYF.

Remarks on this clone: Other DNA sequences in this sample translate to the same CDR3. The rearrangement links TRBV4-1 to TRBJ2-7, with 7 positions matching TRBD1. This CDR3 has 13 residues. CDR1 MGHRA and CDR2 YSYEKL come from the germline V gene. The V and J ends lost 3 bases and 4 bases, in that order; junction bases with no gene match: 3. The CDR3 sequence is CASSQGTDYEQYF. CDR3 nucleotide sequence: TGCGCCAGCAGCCAGGGGACAGATTACGAGCAGTACTTC.

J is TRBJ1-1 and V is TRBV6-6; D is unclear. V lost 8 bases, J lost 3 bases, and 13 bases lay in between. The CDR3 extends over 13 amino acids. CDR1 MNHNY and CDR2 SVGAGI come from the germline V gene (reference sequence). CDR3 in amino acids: CASANAEHTEAFF. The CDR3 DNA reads TGTGCCAGCGCTAATGCAGAACACACTGAAGCTTTCTTT.

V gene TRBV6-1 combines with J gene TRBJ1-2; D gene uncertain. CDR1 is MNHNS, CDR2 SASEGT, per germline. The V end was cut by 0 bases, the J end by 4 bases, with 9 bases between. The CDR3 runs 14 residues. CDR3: CASSEAPEGYGYTF. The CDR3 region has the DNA TGTGCCAGCAGTGAAGCGCCAGAGGGCTATGGCTACACCTTC.

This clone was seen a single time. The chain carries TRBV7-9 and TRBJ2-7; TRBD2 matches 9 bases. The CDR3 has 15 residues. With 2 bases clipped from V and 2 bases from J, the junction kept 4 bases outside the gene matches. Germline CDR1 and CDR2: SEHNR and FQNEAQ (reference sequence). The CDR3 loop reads CASSLWASGAYEQYF. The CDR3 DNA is TGTGCCAGCAGCTTATGGGCTAGCGGGGCCTACGAGCAGTACTTC. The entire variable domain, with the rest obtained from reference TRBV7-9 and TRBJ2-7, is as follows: DTGVSQNPRHKITKRGQNVTFRCDPISEHNRLYWYRQTLGQGPEFLTYFQNEAQLEKSRLLSDRFSAERPKGSFSTLEIQRTEQGDSAMYLCASSLWASGAYEQYFGPGTRLTVT.

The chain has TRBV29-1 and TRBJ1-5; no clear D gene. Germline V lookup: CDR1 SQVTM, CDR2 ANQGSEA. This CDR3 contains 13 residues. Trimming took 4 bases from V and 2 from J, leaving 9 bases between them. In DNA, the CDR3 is TGCAGCGTTGCTGATTCGGGCAATCAGCCCCAGCATTTT. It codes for CSVADSGNQPQHF.

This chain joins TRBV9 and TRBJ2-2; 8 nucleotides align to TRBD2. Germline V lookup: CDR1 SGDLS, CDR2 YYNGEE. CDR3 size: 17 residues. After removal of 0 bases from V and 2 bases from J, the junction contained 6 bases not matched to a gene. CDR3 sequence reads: CASSVGVSGANTGELFF. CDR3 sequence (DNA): TGTGCCAGCAGCGTAGGGGTTAGCGGGGCTAACACCGGGGAGCTGTTTTTT. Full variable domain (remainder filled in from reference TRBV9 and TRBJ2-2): DSGVTQTPKHLITATGQRVTLRCSPRSGDLSVYWYQQSLDQGLQFLIQYYNGEERAKGNILERFSAQQFPDLHSELNLSSLELGDSALYFCASSVGVSGANTGELFFGEGSRLTVL.

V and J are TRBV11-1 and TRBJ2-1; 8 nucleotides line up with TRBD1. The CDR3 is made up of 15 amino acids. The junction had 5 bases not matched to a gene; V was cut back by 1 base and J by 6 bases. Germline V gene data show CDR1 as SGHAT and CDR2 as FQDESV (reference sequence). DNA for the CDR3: TGTGCCAGCAGCTTAGGTGGACAGGGAGGCAATGAGCAGTTCTTC. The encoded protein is CASSLGGQGGNEQFF.

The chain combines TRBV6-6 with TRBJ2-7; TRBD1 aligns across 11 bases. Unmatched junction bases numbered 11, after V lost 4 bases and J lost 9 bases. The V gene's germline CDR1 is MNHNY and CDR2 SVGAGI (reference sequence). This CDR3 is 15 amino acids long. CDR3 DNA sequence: TGTGCCAGCAGTTTCAACCGGGACAGGGGGACAAGGCAGTACTTC. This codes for CASSFNRDRGTRQYF.

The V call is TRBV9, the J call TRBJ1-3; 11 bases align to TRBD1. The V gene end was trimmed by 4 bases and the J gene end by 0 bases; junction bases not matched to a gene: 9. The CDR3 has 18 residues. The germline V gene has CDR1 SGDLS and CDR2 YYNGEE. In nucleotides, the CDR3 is TGTGCCAGCAGCCTCGGACAGGGGGCCTATTTCTCTGGAAACACCATATATTTT. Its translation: CASSLGQGAYFSGNTIYF.

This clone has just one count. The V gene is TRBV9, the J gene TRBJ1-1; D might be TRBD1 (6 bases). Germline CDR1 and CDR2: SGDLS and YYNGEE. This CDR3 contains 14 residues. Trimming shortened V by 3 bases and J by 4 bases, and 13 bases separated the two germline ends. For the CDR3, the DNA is TGTGCCAGCAGCGAGGACAGCGGTAGCACTGAAGCTTTCTTT. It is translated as CASSEDSGSTEAFF.

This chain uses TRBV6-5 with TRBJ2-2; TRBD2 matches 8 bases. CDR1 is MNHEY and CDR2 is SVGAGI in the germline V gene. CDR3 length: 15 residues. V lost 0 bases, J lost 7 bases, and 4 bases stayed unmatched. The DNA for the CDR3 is TGTGCCAGCAGTTACTCCGGACTAGCTCGCGGGGAGCTGTTTTTT. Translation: CASSYSGLARGELFF.

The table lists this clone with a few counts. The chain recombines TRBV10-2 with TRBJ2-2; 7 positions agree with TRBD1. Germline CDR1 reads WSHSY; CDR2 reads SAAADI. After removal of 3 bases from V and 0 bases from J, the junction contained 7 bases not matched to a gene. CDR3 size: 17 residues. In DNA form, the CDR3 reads TGCGCCAGCAGTGACGGAATCGGGACAGCGAACACCGGGGAGCTGTTTTTT. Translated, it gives CASSDGIGTANTGELFF.

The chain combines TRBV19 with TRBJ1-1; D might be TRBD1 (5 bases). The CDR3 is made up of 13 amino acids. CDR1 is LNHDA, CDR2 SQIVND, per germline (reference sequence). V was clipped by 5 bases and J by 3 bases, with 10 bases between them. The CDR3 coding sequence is TGTGCCAGTAGTTTAGGGGCGGACACTGAAGCTTTCTTT. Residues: CASSLGADTEAFF.

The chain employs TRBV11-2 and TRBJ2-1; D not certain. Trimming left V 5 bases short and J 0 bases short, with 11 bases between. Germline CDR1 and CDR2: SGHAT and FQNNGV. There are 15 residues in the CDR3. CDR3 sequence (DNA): TGTGCCAGCAGCCCAAGGTCCGGCTCCTACAATGAGCAGTTCTTC. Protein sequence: CASSPRSGSYNEQFF.

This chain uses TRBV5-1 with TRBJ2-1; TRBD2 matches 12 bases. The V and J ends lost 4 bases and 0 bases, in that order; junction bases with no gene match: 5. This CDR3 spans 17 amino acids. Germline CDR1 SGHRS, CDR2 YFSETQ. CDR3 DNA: TGCGCCAGCAGCCCCGGACTAGCGGGACCCTCCTACAATGAGCAGTTCTTC. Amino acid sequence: CASSPGLAGPSYNEQFF. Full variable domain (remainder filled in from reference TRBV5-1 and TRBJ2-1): KAGVTQTPRYLIKTRGQQVTLSCSPISGHRSVSWYQQTPGQGLQFLFEYFSETQRNKGNFPGRFSGRQFSNSRSEMNVSTLELGDSALYLCASSPGLAGPSYNEQFFGPGTRLTVL.